The entry that follows covers one TCR beta chain sequence. This entry comes from a study of blood T cell repertoires in COVID-19. Study-wide background: Spain, Italy and the United States supplied samples that represented acute and convalescent COVID-19.

The V end was cut by 6 bases, the J end by 1 base, with 8 bases between. CDR3 length: 14 amino acids. CDR1 KGHDR and CDR2 SFDVKD come from the germline V gene. Here immunoSEQ multiplex PCR was the method, and the copy in TCRdb shows in-frame clones only, minus some. The sample contains 100,000 to 150,000 clones, approximately 90% of which appear only once. The genes are TRBV24-1 and TRBJ2-2; D call uncertain. This receptor was obtained from a human donor in a cohort sampled during active COVID-19. The specimen was peripheral blood. CDR3 residues: CATSPRVNTGELFF. CDR3 nucleotides: TGTGCCACCAGTCCGCGAGTGAACACCGGGGAGCTGTTTTTT.